These T cell receptor beta chains were read from a single sample in a study of shared clonotypes between healthy human individuals. TCRdb's copy holds only in-frame clones and misses some; the assay was immunoSEQ multiplex PCR. This table holds around 200,000 clones, approximately 92% found once. Sequencing was carried out using naive CD4+ T cells sorted from blood. These TCRs come from a woman in her 30s in good health. Both conserved end residues are part of each CDR3. Each record gives: CDR3 DNA, CDR3 protein, J gene, clone size, V gene, D gene. A D gene is named only where the DNA matches it firmly. Only some rows state a clone size, as once, few, many or a class for expanded clones.

TGTGCCAGCAGTTTTTCGGTCTCCTACGAGCAGTACTTC CASSFSVSYEQYF TRBJ2-7 NA TRBV27 NA
TGTGCCAGCAGTTACTCTAGACTGAGCACCTATGGCTACACCTTC CASSYSRLSTYGYTF TRBJ1-2 NA TRBV6-5 NA
TGTGCCAGCAAACTTGACAGGTCAAACTATGGCTACACCTTC CASKLDRSNYGYTF TRBJ1-2 NA TRBV6-5 NA
TGCAGCGTTGCAGGGACAGTGGATTCACCCCTCCACTTT CSVAGTVDSPLHF TRBJ1-6 NA TRBV29-1 TRBD1
TGTGCCAGCTCACCACCGAATCTGAACACTGAAGCTTTCTTT CASSPPNLNTEAFF TRBJ1-1 NA TRBV18 NA
TGTGCCAGTAGCCGGGACAGGGGTTTAGAGGGCACTGAAGCTTTCTTT CASSRDRGLEGTEAFF TRBJ1-1 NA TRBV19 TRBD1
TGTGCCAGCAAGAACACTAGCGGGAGGGCCCTCTACGAGCAGTACTTC CASKNTSGRALYEQYF TRBJ2-7 NA TRBV21-1 NA
TGCGCCAGCAGCCAAGATAGGGCGGGGAGCGATGGCTACACCTTC CASSQDRAGSDGYTF TRBJ1-2 NA TRBV4-1 NA
TGTGCCAGCAGCTTCGAGGGAGTGGGGACAGATACGCAGTATTTT CASSFEGVGTDTQYF TRBJ2-3 NA TRBV11-2 NA
TGTGCCAGTACAGGGGGTCCCTCCTACGAGCAGTACTTC CASTGGPSYEQYF TRBJ2-7 NA TRBV6-1 TRBD1
TGTGCCAGCTCACCGGGGGAAGGGAATGGCTACACCTTC CASSPGEGNGYTF TRBJ1-2 NA TRBV18 NA
TGTGCTAGTGGCCAACGGGCCGGGACTAGCGGGCGGTACGAGCAGTACTTC CASGQRAGTSGRYEQYF TRBJ2-7 NA TRBV12-5 TRBD2
TGTGCCAGCACCCCGGCCTGGGGGGGAAATTCACCCCTCCACTTT CASTPAWGGNSPLHF TRBJ1-6 NA TRBV27 NA
TGTGCCATCAGTGAGCCTGGAGCGGCGGGGCACAGCTCCTACGAGCAGTACTTC CAISEPGAAGHSSYEQYF TRBJ2-7 once TRBV10-3 NA
TGCAGCGCCCTACAAGTCGGAGGGCCCCAGCATTTT CSALQVGGPQHF TRBJ1-5 once TRBV29-1 NA
TGTGCCAGCACCTCCCTCGGATTCGCCGGGGAGCTGTTTTTT CASTSLGFAGELFF TRBJ2-2 NA TRBV27 NA